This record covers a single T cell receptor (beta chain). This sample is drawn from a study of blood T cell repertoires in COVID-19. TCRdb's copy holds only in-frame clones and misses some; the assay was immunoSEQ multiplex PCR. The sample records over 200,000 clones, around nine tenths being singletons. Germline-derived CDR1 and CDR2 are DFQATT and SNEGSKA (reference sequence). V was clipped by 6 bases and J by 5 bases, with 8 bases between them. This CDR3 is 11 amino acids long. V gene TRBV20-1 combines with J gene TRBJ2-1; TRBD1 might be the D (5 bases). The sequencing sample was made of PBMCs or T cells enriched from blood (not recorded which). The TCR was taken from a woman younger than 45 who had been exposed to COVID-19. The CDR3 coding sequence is TGCAGTGCCAGACAGAACAATGAGCAGTTCTTC. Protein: CSARQNNEQFF.